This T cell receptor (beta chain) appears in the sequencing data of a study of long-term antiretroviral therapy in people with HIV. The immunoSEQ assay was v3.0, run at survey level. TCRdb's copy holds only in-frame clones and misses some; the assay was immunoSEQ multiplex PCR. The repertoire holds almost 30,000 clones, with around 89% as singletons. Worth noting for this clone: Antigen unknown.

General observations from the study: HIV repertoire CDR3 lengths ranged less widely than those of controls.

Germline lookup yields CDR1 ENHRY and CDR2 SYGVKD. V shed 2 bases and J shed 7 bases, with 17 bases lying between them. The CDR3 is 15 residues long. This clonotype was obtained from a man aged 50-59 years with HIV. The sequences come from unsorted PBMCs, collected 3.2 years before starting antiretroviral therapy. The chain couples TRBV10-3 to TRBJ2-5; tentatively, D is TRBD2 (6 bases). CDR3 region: CAISEGTGRSGTQYF. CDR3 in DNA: TGTGCCATCAGTGAGGGGACGGGGAGGTCGGGGACCCAGTACTTC.